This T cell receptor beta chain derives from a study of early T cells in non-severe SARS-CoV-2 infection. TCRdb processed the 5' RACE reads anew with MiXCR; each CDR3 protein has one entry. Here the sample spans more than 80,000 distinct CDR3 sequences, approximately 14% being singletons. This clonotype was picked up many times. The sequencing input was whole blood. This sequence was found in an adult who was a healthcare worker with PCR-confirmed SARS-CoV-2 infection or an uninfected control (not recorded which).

This CDR3 reads CASSFSLGRGTEAFF. Here the CDR3 DNA reads TGCGCCAGCAGCTTCTCCCTGGGGCGGGGCACTGAAGCTTTCTTT. The gene calls are TRBV5-1 and TRBJ1-1, with D perhaps matching TRBD1 (5 bases). V was shortened by 2 bases and J by 4 bases, with 15 bases between the two germline ends. The CDR3 loop spans 15 amino acids. Looked up from germline, CDR1 is SGHRS and CDR2 is YFSETQ.